This T cell receptor beta chain was recorded in a study of blood T cells in healthy people across ages. From germline, CDR1 is MRHNA and CDR2 SNTAGT. CDR3 length: 16 residues. J was trimmed by 6 bases and V by 5 bases; bases with no gene match: 13. This clonotype was found many times. For the second PCR, which ran for 7 to 11 cycles, a sample-barcoded 5' primer and a J-beta primer mix were used. TCRdb re-called the 5' RACE reads through MiXCR, storing one row per CDR3 protein. Counted here are 950,000 to 1,200,000 distinct CDR3 sequences, roughly two fifths occurring once; the ten biggest clones make up less than 15%.

The rearrangement joins TRBV6-4 to TRBJ2-1, with 7 bases identical to TRBD2. The receptor was derived from a man in his late teens or twenties in good health. The specimen was blood. Written as DNA, the CDR3 is TGTGCCAGCAGTCCCCTGGGGCGGGGGATAGGCAATGAGCAGTTCTTC. It is translated as CASSPLGRGIGNEQFF.